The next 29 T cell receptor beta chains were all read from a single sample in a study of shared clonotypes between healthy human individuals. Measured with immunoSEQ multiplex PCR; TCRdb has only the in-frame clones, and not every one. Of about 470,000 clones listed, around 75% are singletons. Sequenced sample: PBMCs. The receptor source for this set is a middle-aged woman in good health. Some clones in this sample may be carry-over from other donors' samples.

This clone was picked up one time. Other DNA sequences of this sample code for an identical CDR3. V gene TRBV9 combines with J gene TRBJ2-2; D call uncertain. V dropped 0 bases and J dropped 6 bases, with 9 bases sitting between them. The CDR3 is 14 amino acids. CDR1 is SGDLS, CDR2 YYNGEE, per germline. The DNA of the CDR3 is TGTGCCAGCAGCGTAGACCCGCGGTCCGGGGAGCTGTTTTTT. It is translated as CASSVDPRSGELFF.

CDR3 in DNA: TGCAGCGTTGCGACGGGGACTAAAGAGCAGTACTTC. It encodes CSVATGTKEQYF. The V gene is TRBV29-1, the J gene TRBJ2-5; 7 positions agree with TRBD2. J lost 11 bases, V lost 4 bases, and 10 bases had no gene match. The CDR3 runs 12 residues. Germline assignment: CDR1 SQVTM and CDR2 ANQGSEA.

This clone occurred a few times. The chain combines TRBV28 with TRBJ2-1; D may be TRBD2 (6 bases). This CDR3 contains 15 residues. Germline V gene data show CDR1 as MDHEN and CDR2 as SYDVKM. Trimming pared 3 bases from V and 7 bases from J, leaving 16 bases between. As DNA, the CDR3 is TGTGCCAGCAGTTTGAGTTGGGGGGTACGGAATGAGCAGTTCTTC. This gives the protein CASSLSWGVRNEQFF. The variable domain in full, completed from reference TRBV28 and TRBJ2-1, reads DVKVTQSSRYLVKRTGEKVFLECVQDMDHENMFWYRQDPGLGLRLIYFSYDVKMKEKGDIPEGYSVSREKKERFSLILESASTNQTSMYLCASSLSWGVRNEQFFGPGTRLTVL.

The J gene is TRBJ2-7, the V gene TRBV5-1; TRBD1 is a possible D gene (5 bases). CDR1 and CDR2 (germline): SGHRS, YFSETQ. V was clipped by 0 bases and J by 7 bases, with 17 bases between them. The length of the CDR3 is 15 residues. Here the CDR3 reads CASSLEGIWTGEQYF. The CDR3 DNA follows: TGCGCCAGCAGCTTGGAGGGGATCTGGACGGGTGAGCAGTACTTC.

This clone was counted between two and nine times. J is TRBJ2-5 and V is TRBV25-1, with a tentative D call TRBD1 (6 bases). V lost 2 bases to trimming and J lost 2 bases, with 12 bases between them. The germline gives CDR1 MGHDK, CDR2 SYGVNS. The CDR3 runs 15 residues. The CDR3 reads CASSEGTGKQETQYF. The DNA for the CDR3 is TGTGCCAGCAGTGAAGGCACAGGGAAACAAGAGACCCAGTACTTC.

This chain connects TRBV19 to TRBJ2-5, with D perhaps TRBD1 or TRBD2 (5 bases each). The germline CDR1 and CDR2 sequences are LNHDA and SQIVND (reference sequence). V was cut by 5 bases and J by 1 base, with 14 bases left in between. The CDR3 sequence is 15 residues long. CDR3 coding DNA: TGTGCCAGTAGTCCGGGACCGAATCCCCAAGAGACCCAGTACTTC. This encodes CASSPGPNPQETQYF.

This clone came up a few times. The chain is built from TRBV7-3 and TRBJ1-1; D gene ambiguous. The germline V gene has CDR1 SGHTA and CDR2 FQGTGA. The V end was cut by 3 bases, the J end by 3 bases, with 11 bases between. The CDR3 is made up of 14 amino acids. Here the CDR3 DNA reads TGTGCCAGCAGCTTGTTCCAAGGAGACACTGAAGCTTTCTTT. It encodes CASSLFQGDTEAFF.

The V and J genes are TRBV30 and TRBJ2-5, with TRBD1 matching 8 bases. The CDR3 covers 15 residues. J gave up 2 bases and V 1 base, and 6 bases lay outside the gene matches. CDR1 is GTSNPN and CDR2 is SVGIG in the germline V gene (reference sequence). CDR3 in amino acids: CAWSGDRSLQETQYF. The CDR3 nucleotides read TGTGCCTGGAGTGGGGACAGGTCCTTGCAAGAGACCCAGTACTTC.

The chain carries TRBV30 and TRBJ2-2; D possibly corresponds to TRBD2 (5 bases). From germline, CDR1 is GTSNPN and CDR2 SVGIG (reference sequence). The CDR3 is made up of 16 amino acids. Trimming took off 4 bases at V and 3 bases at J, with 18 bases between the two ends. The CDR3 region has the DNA TGTGCCTGGACCCCTCTAGCTTATAAGGACACCGGGGAGCTGTTTTTT. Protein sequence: CAWTPLAYKDTGELFF.

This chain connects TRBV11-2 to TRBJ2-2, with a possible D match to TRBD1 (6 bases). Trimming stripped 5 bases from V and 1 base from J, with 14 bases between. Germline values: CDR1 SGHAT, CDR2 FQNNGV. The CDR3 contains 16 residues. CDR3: CASSHRTVKNTGELFF. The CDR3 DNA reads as TGTGCCAGCAGCCACCGGACAGTTAAGAACACCGGGGAGCTGTTTTTT.

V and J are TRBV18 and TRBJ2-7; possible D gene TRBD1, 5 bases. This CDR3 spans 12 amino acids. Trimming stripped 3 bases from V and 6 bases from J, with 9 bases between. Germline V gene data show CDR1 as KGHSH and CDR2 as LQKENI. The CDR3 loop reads CASSPSQGEQYF. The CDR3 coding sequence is TGTGCCAGCTCACCTTCCCAGGGCGAGCAGTACTTC.

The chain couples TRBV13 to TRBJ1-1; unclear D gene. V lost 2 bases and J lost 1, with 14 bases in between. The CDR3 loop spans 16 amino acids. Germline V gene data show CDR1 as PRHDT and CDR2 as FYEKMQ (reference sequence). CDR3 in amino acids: CASSLYGSLSNTEAFF. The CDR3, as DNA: TGTGCCAGCAGCTTATATGGCAGCCTCTCGAACACTGAAGCTTTCTTT.

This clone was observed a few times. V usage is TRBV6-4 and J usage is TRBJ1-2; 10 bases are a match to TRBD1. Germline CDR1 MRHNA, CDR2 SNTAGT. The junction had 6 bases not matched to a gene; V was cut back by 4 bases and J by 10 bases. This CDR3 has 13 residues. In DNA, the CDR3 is TGTGCCAGCAGTGTCACCGGGACAGGGGACTACACCTTC. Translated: CASSVTGTGDYTF.

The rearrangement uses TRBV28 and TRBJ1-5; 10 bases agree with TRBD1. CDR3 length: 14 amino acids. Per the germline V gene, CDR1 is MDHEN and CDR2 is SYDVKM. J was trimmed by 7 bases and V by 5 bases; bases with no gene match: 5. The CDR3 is CASSGTGESQPQHF. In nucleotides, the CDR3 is TGTGCCAGCAGTGGGACAGGGGAGAGCCAGCCCCAGCATTTT.

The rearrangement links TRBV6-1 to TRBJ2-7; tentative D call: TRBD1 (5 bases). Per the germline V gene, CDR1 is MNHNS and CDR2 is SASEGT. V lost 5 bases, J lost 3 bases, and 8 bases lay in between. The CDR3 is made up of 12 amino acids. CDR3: CASSWGDYEQYF. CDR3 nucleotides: TGTGCCAGCAGTTGGGGCGACTACGAGCAGTACTTC.

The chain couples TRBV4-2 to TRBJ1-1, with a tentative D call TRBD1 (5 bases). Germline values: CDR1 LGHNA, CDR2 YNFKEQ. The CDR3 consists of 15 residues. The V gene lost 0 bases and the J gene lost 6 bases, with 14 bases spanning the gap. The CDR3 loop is CASSQEGVEGSEAFF. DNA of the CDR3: TGTGCCAGCAGCCAAGAAGGGGTCGAGGGATCTGAAGCTTTCTTT.

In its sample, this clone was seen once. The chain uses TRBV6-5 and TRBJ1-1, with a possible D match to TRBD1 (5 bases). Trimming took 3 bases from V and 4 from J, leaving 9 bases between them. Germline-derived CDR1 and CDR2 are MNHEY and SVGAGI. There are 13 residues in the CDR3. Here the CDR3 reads CASSYRQLTEAFF. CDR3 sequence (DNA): TGTGCCAGCAGTTATCGACAGCTCACTGAAGCTTTCTTT.

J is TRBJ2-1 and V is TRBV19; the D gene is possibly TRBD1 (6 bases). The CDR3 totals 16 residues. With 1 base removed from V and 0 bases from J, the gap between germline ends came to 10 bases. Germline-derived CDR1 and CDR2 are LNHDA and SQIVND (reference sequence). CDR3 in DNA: TGTGCCAGTAGTATAGGCCAGGGGCCCTCCTACAATGAGCAGTTCTTC. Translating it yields CASSIGQGPSYNEQFF.

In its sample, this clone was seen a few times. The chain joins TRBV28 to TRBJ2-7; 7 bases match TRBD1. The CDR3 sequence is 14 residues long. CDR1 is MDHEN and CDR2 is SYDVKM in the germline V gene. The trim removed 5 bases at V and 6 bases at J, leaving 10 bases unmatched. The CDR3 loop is CASSPLDRVGEQYF. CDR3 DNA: TGTGCCAGCAGTCCACTAGACAGGGTCGGCGAGCAGTACTTC.

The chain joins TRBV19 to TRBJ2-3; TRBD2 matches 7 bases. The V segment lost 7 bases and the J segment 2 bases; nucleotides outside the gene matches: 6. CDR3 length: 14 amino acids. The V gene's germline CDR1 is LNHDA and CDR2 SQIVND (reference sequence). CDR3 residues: CASMGGTNTDTQYF. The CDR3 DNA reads TGTGCCAGTATGGGAGGGACTAACACAGATACGCAGTATTTT.

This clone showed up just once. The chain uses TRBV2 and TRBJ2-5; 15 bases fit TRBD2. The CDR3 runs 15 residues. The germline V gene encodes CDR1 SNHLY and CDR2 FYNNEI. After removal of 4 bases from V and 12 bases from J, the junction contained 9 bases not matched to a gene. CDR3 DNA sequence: TGTGCCAGCAGTGTGCCTGGACTAGCGGGAGGGCCGAAGTACTTC. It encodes CASSVPGLAGGPKYF. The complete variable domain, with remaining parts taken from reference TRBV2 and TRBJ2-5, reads EPEVTQTPSHQVTQMGQEVILRCVPISNHLYFYWYRQILGQKVEFLVSFYNNEISEKSEIFDDQFSVERPDGSNFTLKIRSTKLEDSAMYFCASSVPGLAGGPKYFGPGTRLLVL.

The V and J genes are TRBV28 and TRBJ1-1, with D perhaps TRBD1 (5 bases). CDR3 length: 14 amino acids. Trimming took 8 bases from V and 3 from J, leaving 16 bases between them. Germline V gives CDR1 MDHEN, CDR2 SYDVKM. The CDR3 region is CASSLRAGYTEAFF. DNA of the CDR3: TGTGCCAGCTCCCTTAGGGCAGGGTACACTGAAGCTTTCTTT.

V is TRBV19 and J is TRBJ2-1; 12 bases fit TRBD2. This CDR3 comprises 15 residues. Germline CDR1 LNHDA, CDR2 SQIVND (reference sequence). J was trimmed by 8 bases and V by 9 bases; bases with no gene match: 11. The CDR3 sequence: CASRRLAGGVYEQFF. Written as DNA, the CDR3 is TGTGCCAGCAGACGCCTAGCGGGAGGGGTCTATGAGCAGTTCTTC.

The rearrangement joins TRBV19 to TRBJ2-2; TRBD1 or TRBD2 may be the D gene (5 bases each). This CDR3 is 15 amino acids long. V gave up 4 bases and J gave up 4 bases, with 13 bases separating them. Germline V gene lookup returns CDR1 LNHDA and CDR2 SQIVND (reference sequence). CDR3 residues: CASSTWGSGTGELFF. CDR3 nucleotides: TGTGCCAGTAGTACGTGGGGGAGTGGCACCGGGGAGCTGTTTTTT.

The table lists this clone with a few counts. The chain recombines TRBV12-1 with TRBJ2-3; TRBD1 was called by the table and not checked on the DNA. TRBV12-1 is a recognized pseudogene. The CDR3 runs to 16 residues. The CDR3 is CASSTPKGASQDTQYF. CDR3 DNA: TGTGCCAGCAGCACCCCCAAGGGGGCTTCACAAGATACGCAGTATTTT.

The CDR3 region has the DNA TGTGCCAGCAGTCCGGCCATTTACGAGCAGTACTTC. This gives the protein CASSPAIYEQYF. The chain carries TRBV28 and TRBJ2-7; D not resolved. The CDR3 extends over 12 amino acids. V was trimmed by 5 bases and J by 4 bases, leaving 9 bases between them. Germline V CDR1 and CDR2: MDHEN, SYDVKM.

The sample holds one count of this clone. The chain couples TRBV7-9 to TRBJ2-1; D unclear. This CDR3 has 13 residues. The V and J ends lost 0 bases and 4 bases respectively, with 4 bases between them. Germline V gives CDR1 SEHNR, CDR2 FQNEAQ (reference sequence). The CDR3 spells CASSLAVYNEQFF. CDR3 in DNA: TGTGCCAGCAGCTTAGCCGTGTACAATGAGCAGTTCTTC.

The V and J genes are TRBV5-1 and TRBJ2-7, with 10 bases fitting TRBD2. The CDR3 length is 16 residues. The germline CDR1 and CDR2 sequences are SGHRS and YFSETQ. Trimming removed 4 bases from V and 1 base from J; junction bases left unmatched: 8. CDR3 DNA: TGCGCCAGCAGCCGGGTGGTAGCGGGAGGTTCCTACGAGCAGTACTTC. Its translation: CASSRVVAGGSYEQYF.

The CDR3 region is CASSLGPGLGTDTQYF. CDR3 coding DNA: TGTGCCAGCAGCTTAGGACCGGGACTAGGGACAGATACGCAGTATTTT. This chain connects TRBV7-3 to TRBJ2-3, with 8 bases fitting TRBD2. V dropped 2 bases and J dropped 3; count of bases not matched to a gene: 7. The CDR3 loop spans 16 amino acids. Germline V gene data show CDR1 as SGHTA and CDR2 as FQGTGA.